This T cell receptor beta chain was documented in a study of blood T cell repertoires in COVID-19 (dated by TCRdb to the early 2020s). About the full investigation: Samples from collaborators originated in the United States, Italy and Spain and spanned both the acute and convalescent phases of COVID-19. Samples came from the ongoing ImmuneRACE study (first 160 participants) plus 1,254 subjects from 6 global collaborators. Where HLA class I and class II types were available, the types were taken from metadata supplied by the sample provider, not from assay-based typing. The prospective study material was composed of cDNA or gDNA derived from T cells, B-cell-depleted T cells, or PBMCs. Deeply sampled blood TCRbeta repertoires from subjects exposed to, actively infected with, or recovered from COVID-19 were included in the dataset. Nearly every sample came with metadata listing a de-identified subject ID, COVID-19 status, age in years and sex. The repertoires were released in a freely available public database intended as a resource for research on the immune response to SARS-CoV-2. Study-wide conclusions, independent of this receptor: How much clinical and demographic metadata was included differed by source and by participant, and the metadata was provided uncurated.

The CDR3 sequence holds 15 residues, the cysteine and phenylalanine included. Only the CDR3 DNA is retained, 45 bases long and in frame from the first base. V and J are trimmed by 2 bases and 8 bases, and the gene matches miss 9 bases of the junction. CDR1 and CDR2 are drawn from the germline V gene (reference sequence): SGHNT, YYREEE. TCRbeta CDR3 regions were amplified from genomic DNA using the immunoSEQ Assay, a bias-controlled multiplex PCR. The original pipeline was this. The number of nucleated cells in each sample was estimated by amplification of reference gene primers within the assay. Sequence reads were collapsed and filtered to measure the absolute abundance of every unique TCRbeta CDR3 rearrangement. For each sample, productive Simpson clonality was calculated as the square root of Simpson's diversity index across productive rearrangements. TCRdb holds this immuneACCESS table with in-frame rearrangements only. Some clones are missing; in checked studies, unresolved V genes explain under half, and the rest has no known cause. V and J calls plus clone size are reproduced from that table; the DNA served to infer D and trimming. The sample has some 290,000 clones on record, approximately 87% of them singletons. Of the sample, over 9.5% is held by the ten largest clones.

In Seattle, one collaborating source enrolled patients while the infection was active and tracked those patients longitudinally over the course of disease. Collaborating institutions collected whole blood in K2EDTA tubes following their own protocols. For TCRbeta analysis, collaborators shipped samples in one of three forms: frozen whole blood, isolated PBMCs, or DNA extracted from either of those sample types. In the case of this clone: Its antigen remains undetermined. No much larger clonotype is one base removed from it; base qualities were not supplied.

The sample consisted of peripheral blood. The V and J genes are TRBV5-4 and TRBJ2-4, with TRBD2 matching 8 junction bases. The origin of this receptor is a woman in her twenties or thirties with COVID-19, enrolled during active disease. The DNA sequence is given as TGTGCCAGCAGCTTATTCTCGGGGGGGCATGACATTCAGTACTTC. Translated, it reads CASSLFSGGHDIQYF.